The entry that follows covers one TCR beta chain sequence. Its specificity is unknown. The sample comes from a study of radiation and T cells in renal cell carcinoma. Whole-study results and caveats: From baseline, blood top tumor clonotypes peaked at 2 weeks post-radiation.

Sample time point: baseline pretreatment blood. Sample treatment: 15 Gy SBRT to primary tumor, nephrectomy 4 weeks later. Profiling relied on immunoSEQ multiplex PCR, and the TCRdb table lists in-frame clones only, not all of them. This table has roughly 130,000 clones, about 88% appearing once. The CDR3 is 12 amino acids. Germline V gene lookup returns CDR1 MNHNY and CDR2 SVGAGI (reference sequence). Trimming stripped 7 bases from V and 3 bases from J, with 9 bases between. This sample comprised blood, obtained from a patient whose treatment included radiotherapy and nephrectomy. This rearrangement joins TRBV6-6 to TRBJ1-2, with unresolved D. The TCR was taken from a woman in her forties or fifties with renal cell carcinoma. The CDR3 nucleotides are TGTGCCAGCACCGAGAATGACTATGGCTACACCTTC. Amino acid sequence: CASTENDYGYTF.